These 9 T cell receptor beta chains were all obtained from the same sample, sequenced in a study of Ad26.COV2.S vaccination and SARS-CoV-2 variants. Treatment indicated: about 20 received Ad26.COV2.S at low or high dose, single or two shots; five or six received placebo; per-sample allocation not given. The study sampled participants on day 63 after the first vaccine or placebo injection. Using immunoSEQ multiplex PCR, the repertoire was profiled, and TCRdb retains in-frame clones only, with some absent. The table shows about 400,000 clones, with around 92% occurring only once. This specimen consisted of peripheral blood, obtained in a trial of Ad26.COV2.S vaccine versus placebo. These receptors were taken from a person aged 18 to 59 who received the Ad26.COV2.S COVID-19 vaccine or a placebo.

This clone was detected only once. This sequence joins TRBV7-8 and TRBJ2-3; D uncertain. In germline, CDR1 is SGHVS, CDR2 FQNEAQ. Trimming cost V 2 bases and J 1 base, with 4 bases left between them. The CDR3 sequence is 13 residues long. The CDR3 sequence is CASSLLRTDTQYF. The CDR3, as DNA: TGTGCCAGCAGCTTACTCCGCACAGATACGCAGTATTTT.

This clone was seen once. This rearrangement joins TRBV7-9 to TRBJ2-5, with D unresolved. This CDR3 is 12 amino acids long. Germline V gene data show CDR1 as SEHNR and CDR2 as FQNEAQ (reference sequence). V lost 7 bases and J 4 bases, leaving 10 bases between the germline ends. In nucleotides, the CDR3 is TGTGCCAGCACCTCCCTGGTAGAGACCCAGTACTTC. Translation gives CASTSLVETQYF.

Only a few counts were recorded for this clone. V and J are TRBV19 and TRBJ1-2; TRBD1 is a possible D gene (5 bases). The length of the CDR3 is 12 residues. Trimming removed 7 bases at V and 1 base at J, with 7 bases between. CDR1 and CDR2 (germline): LNHDA, SQIVND (reference sequence). The CDR3 here is CASTGINYGYTF. In DNA form, the CDR3 reads TGTGCCAGTACAGGGATTAACTATGGCTACACCTTC.

V and J are TRBV5-4 and TRBJ1-1; weak D call: TRBD1 (5 bases). V was cut by 2 bases and J by 0 bases, with 11 bases left in between. This CDR3 spans 15 amino acids. CDR1 SGHNT and CDR2 YYREEE come from the germline V gene (reference sequence). The CDR3 region has the DNA TGTGCCAGCAGCTTTCCGGGGGGGTTGAACACTGAAGCTTTCTTT. Translated, it gives CASSFPGGLNTEAFF. Variable domain in full (rest from reference TRBV5-4 and TRBJ1-1): ETGVTQSPTHLIKTRGQQVTLRCSSQSGHNTVSWYQQALGQGPQFIFQYYREEENGRGNFPPRFSGLQFPNYSSELNVNALELDDSALYLCASSFPGGLNTEAFFGQGTRLTVV.

This clone has just one count. This sequence joins TRBV28 and TRBJ1-2; 8 bases match TRBD1. CDR1 and CDR2 (germline): MDHEN, SYDVKM. V was pared by 7 bases and J by 6 bases, with 7 bases of the junction left unmatched. The CDR3 is 13 amino acids. The CDR3 DNA reads TGTGCCAGCAATACCCAGGGGGCGGATGGCTACACCTTC. The encoded protein is CASNTQGADGYTF.

This clone has a single count. The chain links TRBV2 to TRBJ1-2; no definite D call. The CDR3 is made up of 15 amino acids. The V end lost 4 bases, the J end lost 6 bases, and 18 bases lay between the germline ends. The germline V gene encodes CDR1 SNHLY and CDR2 FYNNEI. The CDR3 bases are TGTGCCAGCAGTGTATATGGGAGAAATGCGGATGGCTACACCTTC. Translating it yields CASSVYGRNADGYTF.

The genes are TRBV20-1 and TRBJ2-1, with 8 bases lining up with TRBD2. Germline-derived CDR1 and CDR2 are DFQATT and SNEGSKA (reference sequence). This CDR3 spans 16 amino acids. Unmatched junction bases numbered 11, after V lost 3 bases and J lost 4 bases. The CDR3 protein is CSASSEAGGFYNEQFF. The CDR3, as DNA: TGCAGTGCTAGTTCGGAGGCGGGGGGCTTTTACAATGAGCAGTTCTTC.

Worth noting for this clone: Distinct nucleotide sequences in the sample also encode this CDR3. The rearrangement uses TRBV7-2 and TRBJ1-3, with D unresolved. V was cut by 3 bases and J by 0 bases, with 12 bases left in between. CDR1 is SGHTA and CDR2 is FQGNSA in the germline V gene. The CDR3 runs to 16 residues. CDR3 DNA: TGTGCCAGCAGCTTTGTGGCCTCCAGCTCTGGAAACACCATATATTTT. Translating it yields CASSFVASSSGNTIYF.

The CDR3 DNA reads TGTGCCAGCTCACCCCTAACATTGAGCTCCTACAATGAGCAGTTCTTC. This encodes CASSPLTLSSYNEQFF. The V and J genes are TRBV18 and TRBJ2-1, with no clear D. The germline V gene encodes CDR1 KGHSH and CDR2 LQKENI. The CDR3 is 16 amino acids. Between the trimmed V and J ends, which lost 3 bases and 0 bases, there was a span of 12 bases.